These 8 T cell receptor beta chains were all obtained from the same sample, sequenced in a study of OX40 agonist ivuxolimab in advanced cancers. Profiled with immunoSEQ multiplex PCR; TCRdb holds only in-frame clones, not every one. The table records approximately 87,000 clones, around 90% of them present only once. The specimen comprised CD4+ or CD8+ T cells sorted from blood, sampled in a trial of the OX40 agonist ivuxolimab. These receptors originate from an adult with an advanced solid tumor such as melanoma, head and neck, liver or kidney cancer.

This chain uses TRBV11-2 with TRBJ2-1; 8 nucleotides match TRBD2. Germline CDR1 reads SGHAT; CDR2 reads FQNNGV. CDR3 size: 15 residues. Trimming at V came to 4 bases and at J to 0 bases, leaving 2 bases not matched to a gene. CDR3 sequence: CASSWSGSSYNEQFF. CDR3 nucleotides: TGTGCCAGCAGCTGGAGCGGGAGCTCCTACAATGAGCAGTTCTTC. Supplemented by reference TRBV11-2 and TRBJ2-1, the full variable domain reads EAGVAQSPRYKIIEKRQSVAFWCNPISGHATLYWYQQILGQGPKLLIQFQNNGVVDDSQLPKDRFSAERLKGVDSTLKIQPAKLEDSAVYLCASSWSGSSYNEQFFGPGTRLTVL.

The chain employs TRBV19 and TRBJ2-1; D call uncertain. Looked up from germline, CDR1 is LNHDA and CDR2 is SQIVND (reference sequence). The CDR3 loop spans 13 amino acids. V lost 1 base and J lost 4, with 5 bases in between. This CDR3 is CASSIGGYNEQFF. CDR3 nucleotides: TGTGCCAGTAGTATAGGAGGTTACAATGAGCAGTTCTTC.

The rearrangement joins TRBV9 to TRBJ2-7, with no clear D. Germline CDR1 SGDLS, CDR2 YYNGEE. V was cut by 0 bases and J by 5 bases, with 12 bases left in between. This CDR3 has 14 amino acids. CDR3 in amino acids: CASSVGIDVDEQYF. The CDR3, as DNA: TGTGCCAGCAGCGTAGGGATTGATGTTGACGAGCAGTACTTC. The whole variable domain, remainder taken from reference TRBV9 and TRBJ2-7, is DSGVTQTPKHLITATGQRVTLRCSPRSGDLSVYWYQQSLDQGLQFLIQYYNGEERAKGNILERFSAQQFPDLHSELNLSSLELGDSALYFCASSVGIDVDEQYFGPGTRLTVT.

The CDR3 DNA reads as TGTGCCAGCAGCTTAAGGTGGGACGCCTCCTACGAGCAGTACTTC. It yields the protein CASSLRWDASYEQYF. The chain links TRBV11-2 to TRBJ2-5, with D perhaps given as TRBD1 or TRBD2 (5 bases each). The DNA end favors TRBJ2-7, so the J call may be wrong. Germline values: CDR1 SGHAT, CDR2 FQNNGV. CDR3 size: 15 residues.

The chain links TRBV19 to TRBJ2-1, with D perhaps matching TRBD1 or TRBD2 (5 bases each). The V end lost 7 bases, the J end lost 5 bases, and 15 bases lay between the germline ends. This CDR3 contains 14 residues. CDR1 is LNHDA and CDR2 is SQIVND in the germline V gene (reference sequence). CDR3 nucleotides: TGTGCCAGTACCGTATCCAAGGGACACAATGAGCAGTTCTTC. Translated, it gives CASTVSKGHNEQFF.

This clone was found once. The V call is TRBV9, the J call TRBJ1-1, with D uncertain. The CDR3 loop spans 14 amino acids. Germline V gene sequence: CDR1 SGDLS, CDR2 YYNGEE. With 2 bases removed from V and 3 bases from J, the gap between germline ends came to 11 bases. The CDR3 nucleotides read TGTGCCAGCAGCGTCTCCGGGGATGACACTGAAGCTTTCTTT. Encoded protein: CASSVSGDDTEAFF.

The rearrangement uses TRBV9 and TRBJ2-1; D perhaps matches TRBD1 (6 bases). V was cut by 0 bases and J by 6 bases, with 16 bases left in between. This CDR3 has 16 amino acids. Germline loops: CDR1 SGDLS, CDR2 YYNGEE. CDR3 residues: CASSVEQSIRGNEQFF. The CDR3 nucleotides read TGTGCCAGCAGCGTAGAGCAGTCAATCAGGGGCAATGAGCAGTTCTTC.

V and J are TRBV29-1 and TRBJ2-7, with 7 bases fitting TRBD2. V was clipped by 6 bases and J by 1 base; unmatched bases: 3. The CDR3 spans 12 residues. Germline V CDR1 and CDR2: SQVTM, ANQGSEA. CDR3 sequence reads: CSVVSGSYEQYF. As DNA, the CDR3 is TGCAGCGTCGTTAGCGGGTCCTACGAGCAGTACTTC.